The source of this T cell receptor beta chain is a study of vaccination and CD4 T cells after COVID-19. Study at large: Drawing of post-COVID samples took place a median roughly 92 days after diagnosis (range 35 to 161). Overlapping spike peptides from SARS-CoV-2, HCoV-NL63, HCoV-OC43 and HCoV-229E served to stimulate the cells.

With regard to this clonotype: Its specificity is not known.

The treatment here: roughly 11-day PBMC culture with coronavirus spike peptide pools or control peptides (ViraFEST assay). Antigen-specific T cell expansion with peptide pools preceded TCR sequencing in the ViraFEST approach. Sequencing of cultured CD4+ T cell DNA used the Oncomine TCR Beta short-read assay. From CD4+ T cells that had been cultured, genomic DNA was extracted. TCRdb reanalysed the PCR reads using MiXCR and keeps one entry per CDR3 protein. Here the sample spans just over 20,000 distinct CDR3 sequences, 60% to 75% being singletons. This receptor was taken from a human donor who had recovered from COVID-19. Input material: CD4+ T cells from blood, cultured in vitro.

DNA of the CDR3: TGTGCCAGCAGTCTTCAGGACAGCTATGGCTACACCTTC. This codes for CASSLQDSYGYTF. The chain recombines TRBV6-1 with TRBJ1-2; D may be TRBD1 (6 bases). The V end was cut by 5 bases, the J end by 4 bases, with 11 bases between. There are 13 residues in the CDR3. Germline CDR1 reads MNHNS; CDR2 reads SASEGT.